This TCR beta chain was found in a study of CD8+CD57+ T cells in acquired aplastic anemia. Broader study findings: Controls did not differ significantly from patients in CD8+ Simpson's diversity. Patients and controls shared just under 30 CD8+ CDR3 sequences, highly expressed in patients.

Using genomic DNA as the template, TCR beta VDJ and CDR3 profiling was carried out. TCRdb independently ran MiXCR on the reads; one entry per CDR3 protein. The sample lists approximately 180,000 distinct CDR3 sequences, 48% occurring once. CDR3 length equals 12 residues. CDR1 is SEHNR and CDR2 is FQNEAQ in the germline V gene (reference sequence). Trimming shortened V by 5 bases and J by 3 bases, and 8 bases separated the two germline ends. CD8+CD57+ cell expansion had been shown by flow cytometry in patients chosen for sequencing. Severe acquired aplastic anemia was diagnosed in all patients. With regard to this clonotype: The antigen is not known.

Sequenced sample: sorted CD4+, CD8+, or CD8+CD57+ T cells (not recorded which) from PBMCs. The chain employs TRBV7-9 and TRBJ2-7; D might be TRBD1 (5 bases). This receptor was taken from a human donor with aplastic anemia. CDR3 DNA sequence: TGTGCCAGCAGCGTGGACATCTACGAGCAGTACTTC. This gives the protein CASSVDIYEQYF.